This record concerns one T cell receptor (beta chain) sequence. Its specificity is not known. This entry is derived from a study of shared clonotypes between healthy human individuals. Looking at the study overall: Contributing individuals were two females and a few males aged 18 to 49.

Study-wide findings and caveats: Depth of sequencing was expected to influence donor clonotype sharing.

V dropped 0 bases and J dropped 5 bases, with 10 bases sitting between them. The CDR3 is 14 residues long. CDR1 and CDR2 (germline): SGHAT, FQNNGV. Assay: immunoSEQ multiplex PCR; the TCRdb copy retains only in-frame clones and omits some. The sample lists fewer than 1.6 million clones; 97% to 99% were seen once. V and J are TRBV11-2 and TRBJ2-5, with D unclear. The source material was naive CD4+ T cells sorted from blood. Subset meaning: CD45RA+ positively selected. The sequence derives from a man between 25 and 39 years old in good health. This CDR3 reads CASSLDGPPETQYF. CDR3 DNA sequence: TGTGCCAGCAGCTTAGATGGCCCCCCGGAGACCCAGTACTTC.